This is a list of T cell receptor beta chains from one sample in a study of shared clonotypes between healthy human individuals. Using immunoSEQ multiplex PCR, the repertoire was profiled, and TCRdb retains in-frame clones only, with some absent. Found here are some 350,000 clones, about 74% of them singletons; the top ten hold approximately 10%. Material for sequencing was memory CD4+ T cells sorted from blood. These receptors all stem from a man in his thirties or forties in good health. CDR3s include the opening cysteine and the closing phenylalanine or tryptophan. The D gene is left open where the match is weak. Clone size is not always given. Where it is, it says once, few, many or a class for expanded clones.

V gene	clone size	J gene	D gene	CDR3 DNA	CDR3 protein
TRBV7-9	-	TRBJ1-4	-	TGTGCCAGCAGCGCTAAGAGGGGTGAAAAACTGTTTTTT	CASSAKRGEKLFF
TRBV19	-	TRBJ1-5	-	TGTGCCAGTAGTATTAGGTCGGACAATCAGCCCCAGCATTTT	CASSIRSDNQPQHF
TRBV4-2	-	TRBJ1-2	-	TGTGCCAGCACCCTGGGGGGGAACTATGGCTACACCTTC	CASTLGGNYGYTF
TRBV7-7	-	TRBJ2-3	TRBD2	TGTGCCAGCAGTCGAGGGACTAGCGGGAGCGCAGATACGCAGTATTTT	CASSRGTSGSADTQYF
TRBV21-1	-	TRBJ2-7	-	TGTGCCATCAGGCTCCGGGACAGGGGGGGTAACGAGCAGTACTTC	CAIRLRDRGGNEQYF
TRBV7-3	-	TRBJ1-2	-	TGTGCCAGCAGCTTATTGGTCGGGGACTATGGCTACACCTTC	CASSLLVGDYGYTF
TRBV5-1	-	TRBJ1-2	TRBD1	TGCGCCAGCAGCGGGGACAGCTACAGCTACACCTTC	CASSGDSYSYTF
TRBV2	many	TRBJ2-1	TRBD1	TGTGCCAGCAGCCCGACAGGGGCAGATGGTACTGAGCAGTTCTTC	CASSPTGADGTEQFF
TRBV6-1	-	TRBJ1-1	-	TGTGCCACCGACCTAATTACTGAAGCTTTCTTT	CATDLITEAFF
TRBV5-1	-	TRBJ2-7	TRBD1	TGCGCCAGCAGCCTAGAAGAACCGGGACAGCGATTCTCCTACGAGCAGTACTTC	CASSLEEPGQRFSYEQYF
TRBV30	-	TRBJ2-7	-	TGTGCCTGGAATACAGCCGCCTACGAGCAGTACTTC	CAWNTAAYEQYF